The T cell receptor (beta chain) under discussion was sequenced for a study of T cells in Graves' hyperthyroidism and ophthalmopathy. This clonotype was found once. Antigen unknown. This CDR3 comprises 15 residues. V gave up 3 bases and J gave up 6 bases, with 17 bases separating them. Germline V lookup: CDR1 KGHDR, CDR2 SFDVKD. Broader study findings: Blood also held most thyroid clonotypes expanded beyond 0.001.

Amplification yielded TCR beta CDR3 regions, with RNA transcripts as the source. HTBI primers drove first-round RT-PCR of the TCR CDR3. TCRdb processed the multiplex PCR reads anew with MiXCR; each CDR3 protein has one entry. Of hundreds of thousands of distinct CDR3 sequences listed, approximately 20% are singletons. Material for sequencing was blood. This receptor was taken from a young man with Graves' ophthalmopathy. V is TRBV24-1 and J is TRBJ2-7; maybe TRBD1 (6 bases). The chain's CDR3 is CATSDPSSTGLEQYF. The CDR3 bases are TGTGCCACCAGTGATCCTTCCAGTACAGGGCTCGAGCAGTACTTC.